This TCR beta chain was retrieved from a study of OX40 agonist ivuxolimab in advanced cancers. About the full investigation: Ivuxolimab, which targeted the costimulatory receptor OX40 (CD134), was an agonistic, fully human IgG2 monoclonal antibody. Partial responses occurred in three dose-escalation patients: two with cutaneous melanoma and one with hepatocellular carcinoma. In the dose-escalation cohort, around 80% of patients were male, and the mean age was around 60 years with a range of roughly 20 to 79. Patients were allowed to have had prior anti-PD-1, anti-PD-L1 or anti-CTLA-4 therapy, and approximately 40% of the dose-escalation patients had been treated with checkpoint inhibitors. The paper describes the monotherapy dose-escalation part (N of about 57 patients) of the phase I trial of ivuxolimab. Intravenous ivuxolimab was administered to patients every 2 weeks at six dose levels: 0.01, 0.1, 0.3, 1.5, 3 and 10 mg/kg. Of the roughly 52 patients in dose escalation, about 20 had hepatocellular carcinoma, around 15 had melanoma, 9 had renal cell carcinoma and 9 had head and neck cancer. The purpose of peripheral TCRbeta sequencing was to test whether ivuxolimab changed TCR sequence diversity and led to clonal T-cell expansion. Study-level results and caveats: Low levels of normalized T-cell clonal expansion were also seen in some patients who did not respond. In the 0.1-3.0 mg/kg groups, partial responders were among the patients with the lowest normalized peripheral clonal expansion, particularly in CD8+ T cells. At doses from 0.1 to 3.0 mg/kg, clonal expansion was seen in both CD4+ and CD8+ blood T cells between baseline and week 6. The antigen specificity of the clonally expanded peripheral T cells was not determined. After ivuxolimab, CD8+ T cells had more expanded clones than CD4+ T cells on average.

The trial excluded patients who had a history of autoimmune disease or were on systemic immunosuppression. Peripheral blood for TCR sequencing was collected from all dose cohorts at baseline, on cycle 4 day 1, and on cycle 7 day 1. Samples came from an open-label, multicenter, first-in-human phase I dose-escalation trial of ivuxolimab. The trial enrolled adults with locally advanced or metastatic head and neck squamous cell, hepatocellular, melanoma or renal cell carcinoma. CD4+ and CD8+ T cells were sorted separately from peripheral blood before TCR sequencing. Genomic DNA was extracted from sorted cells for sequencing of the TCRbeta CDR3 region. TCRbeta CDR3 regions were sequenced using the immunoSEQ Assay. TCRdb carries this immuneACCESS record with in-frame sequences only. Its versions omit some clonotypes, under half of them owing to an unresolved V gene in the studies checked, with the rest unexplained. This sample comprises 41,000 or so clones, just under 85% of them detected only once. The top ten clones comprise around 2.9% of the sample.

Points on this clone: The antigen it binds to is not known. No base-level quality is on record; no much larger clone is a single base apart.

The germline V gene (reference sequence) yields LNHDA for CDR1 and SQIVND for CDR2. The cysteine opens and the phenylalanine closes a CDR3 of 13 amino acids. Only the CDR3 DNA is retained, 39 bases long and in frame from the first base. V and J are trimmed by 9 bases and 3 bases, and the gene matches miss 7 bases of the junction. The clonotype comes from an adult with an advanced solid tumor such as melanoma, head and neck, liver or kidney cancer. The receptor chain draws on TRBV19 and TRBJ1-2; the junction holds 7 bases that match TRBD1. The sequenced sample was CD4+ or CD8+ T cells sorted from blood, obtained in a trial of the OX40 agonist ivuxolimab. Here is the DNA: TGTGCCAGCCAGGGACAGTCCTACTATGGCTACACCTTC. The resulting protein is CASQGQSYYGYTF.